This T cell receptor (beta chain) was recovered during a study of yellow fever vaccine responses in identical twins. TCRdb itself ran the RT-PCR reads through MiXCR, one entry per CDR3 protein. Here the sample spans approximately 11,000 distinct CDR3 sequences, 77% being singletons. Trimming cost V 10 bases and J 2 bases; bases outside gene matches: 12. CDR1 is SNHLY and CDR2 is FYNNEI in the germline V gene. The CDR3 is made up of 16 amino acids. Sample: T cells from blood (PBMCs), unsorted or a sorted subset (not recorded which), taken before or after yellow fever vaccination (not recorded which). The TCR sequence derives from a young woman who received the yellow fever vaccine. The chain combines TRBV2 with TRBJ2-1, with 9 bases aligning to TRBD2. The CDR3 DNA reads TGTGCCACCCTACCGGTTAGCGGGAGCGCCTACAATGAGCAGTTCTTC. This translates into CATLPVSGSAYNEQFF.